This note documents a single T cell receptor beta chain sequence. Per the original data handling: The assay estimated nucleated cells by amplifying reference gene primers. Sequencing was performed with immunoSEQ multiplex PCR; in TCRdb, only in-frame clones are kept and a portion is missing. For V, J and clone size, that table is used; D and trimming come from the DNA. The table includes 70,000 to 85,000 clones, roughly four fifths detected once. Germline V gene lookup returns CDR1 SGHAT and CDR2 FQNNGV. CDR3 length equals 16 residues. The V segment lost 1 base and the J segment 6 bases; nucleotides outside the gene matches: 8. These data originate in a study of blood T cell repertoires in COVID-19. Study background: From the United States, Italy and Spain came samples of acute and convalescent COVID-19. Sources were T cells, B-cell-depleted T cells, or PBMCs; the material itself was cDNA or gDNA.

The receptor was derived from an elderly man with acute or convalescent COVID-19. Source material: peripheral blood. The rearrangement joins TRBV11-2 to TRBJ1-5; 8 bases match TRBD1. The CDR3 region has the DNA TGTGCCAGCAGCTTAGGACCGACAGGGGTGGGTCAGCCCCAGCATTTT. Protein sequence: CASSLGPTGVGQPQHF.